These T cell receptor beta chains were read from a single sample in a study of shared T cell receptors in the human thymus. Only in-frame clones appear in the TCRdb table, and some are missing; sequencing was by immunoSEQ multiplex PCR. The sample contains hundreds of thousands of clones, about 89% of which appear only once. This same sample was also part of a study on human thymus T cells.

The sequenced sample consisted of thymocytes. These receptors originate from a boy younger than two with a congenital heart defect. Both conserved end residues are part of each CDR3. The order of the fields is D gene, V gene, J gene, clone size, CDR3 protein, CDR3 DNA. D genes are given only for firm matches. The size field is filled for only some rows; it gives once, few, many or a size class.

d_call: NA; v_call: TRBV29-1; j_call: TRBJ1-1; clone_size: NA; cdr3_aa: CSVVSPEIEAFF; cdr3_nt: TGCAGCGTTGTTTCCCCGGAGATTGAAGCTTTCTTT
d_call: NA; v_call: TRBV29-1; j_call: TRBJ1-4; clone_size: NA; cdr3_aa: CSRSTGRDEKLFF; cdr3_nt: TGCAGCAGATCAACAGGGAGGGATGAAAAACTGTTTTTT
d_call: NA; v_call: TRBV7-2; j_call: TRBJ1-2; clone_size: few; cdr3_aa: CASSLREGLVHGYTF; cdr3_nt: TGTGCCAGCAGCTTGAGGGAGGGGCTGGTTCATGGCTACACCTTC
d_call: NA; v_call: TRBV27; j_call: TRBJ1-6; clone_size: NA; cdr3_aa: CASISDRHDPNSPLHF; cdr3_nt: TGTGCCAGCATATCCGACAGACACGACCCGAATTCACCCCTCCACTTT
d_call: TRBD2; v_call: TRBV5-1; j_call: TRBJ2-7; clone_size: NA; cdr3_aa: CASRPSRTSGSYEQYF; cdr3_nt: TGCGCCAGCCGACCCTCCCGGACTAGCGGGAGCTACGAGCAGTACTTC
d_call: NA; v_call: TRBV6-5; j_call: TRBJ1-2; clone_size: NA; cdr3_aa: CASSGGRPGNGYTF; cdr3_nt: TGTGCCAGCAGTGGGGGCCGGCCGGGAAATGGCTACACCTTC
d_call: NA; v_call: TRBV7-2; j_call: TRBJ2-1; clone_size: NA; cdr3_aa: CASSAEGSRQFF; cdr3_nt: TGTGCCAGCAGCGCTGAAGGGAGTCGGCAGTTCTTC
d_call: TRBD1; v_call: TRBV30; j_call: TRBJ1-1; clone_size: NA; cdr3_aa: CAWSYPKTTGARNTEAFF; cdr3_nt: TGTGCCTGGAGTTATCCAAAAACTACAGGGGCAAGAAACACTGAAGCTTTCTTT
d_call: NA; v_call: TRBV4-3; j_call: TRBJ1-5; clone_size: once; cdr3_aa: CASSQDPTASNQPQHF; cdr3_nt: TGCGCCAGCAGCCAGGATCCGACAGCTTCCAATCAGCCCCAGCATTTT
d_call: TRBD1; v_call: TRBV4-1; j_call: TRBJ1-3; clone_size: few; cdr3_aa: CASSFDRVNTIYF; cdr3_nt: TGCGCCAGCAGCTTCGACAGGGTCAACACCATATATTTT
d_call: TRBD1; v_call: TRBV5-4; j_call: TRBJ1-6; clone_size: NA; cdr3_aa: CASSITQGAVPANSPLHF; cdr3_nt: TGTGCCAGCAGCATTACTCAGGGGGCGGTACCCGCAAATTCACCCCTCCACTTT
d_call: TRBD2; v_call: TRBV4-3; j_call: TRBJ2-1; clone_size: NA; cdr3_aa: CASSPGLAGIDTYNEQFF; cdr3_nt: TGCGCCAGCAGCCCGGGACTAGCGGGAATAGACACCTACAATGAGCAGTTCTTC
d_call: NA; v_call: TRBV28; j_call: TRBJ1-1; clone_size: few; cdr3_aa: CASSLSQLDEAFF; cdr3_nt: TGTGCCAGCAGTTTAAGCCAGCTAGATGAAGCTTTCTTT
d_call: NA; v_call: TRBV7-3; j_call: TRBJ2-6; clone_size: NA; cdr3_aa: CASSLSGLGANVLTF; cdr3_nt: TGTGCCAGCAGCTTATCGGGTCTGGGGGCCAACGTCCTGACTTTC
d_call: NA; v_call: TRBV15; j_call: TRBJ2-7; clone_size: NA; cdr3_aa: CATRSSGQECEQYF; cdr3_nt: TGTGCCACCAGGAGTTCGGGACAAGAGTGCGAGCAGTACTTC
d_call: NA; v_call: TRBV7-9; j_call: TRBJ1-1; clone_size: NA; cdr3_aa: CASSRLPQGSEAFF; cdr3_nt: TGTGCCAGCAGCCGACTCCCCCAGGGAAGTGAAGCTTTCTTT
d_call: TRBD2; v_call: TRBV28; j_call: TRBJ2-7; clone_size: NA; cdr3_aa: CATSSTSGYYEQYF; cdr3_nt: TGTGCCACCTCTTCGACTAGCGGGTACTACGAGCAGTACTTC
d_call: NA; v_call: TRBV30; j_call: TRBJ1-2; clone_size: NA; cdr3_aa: CAWSEGGAPGYTF; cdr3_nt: TGTGCCTGGAGTGAAGGGGGGGCTCCGGGCTACACCTTC
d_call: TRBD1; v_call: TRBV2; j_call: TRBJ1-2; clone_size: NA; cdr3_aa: CASSAKGARGYTF; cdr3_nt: TGTGCCAGCAGTGCGAAGGGGGCGCGGGGCTACACCTTC
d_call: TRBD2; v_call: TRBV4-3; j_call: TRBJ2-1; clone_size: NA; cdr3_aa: CASSPGTSGRVDEQFF; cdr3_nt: TGCGCCAGCAGCCCCGGGACTAGCGGGAGGGTGGATGAGCAGTTCTTC
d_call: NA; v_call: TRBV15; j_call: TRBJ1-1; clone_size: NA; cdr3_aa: CATSRDSGHHTEAFF; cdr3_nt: TGTGCCACCAGCAGAGATTCTGGGCACCACACTGAAGCTTTCTTT
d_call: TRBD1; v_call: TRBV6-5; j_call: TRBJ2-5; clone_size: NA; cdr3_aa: CASSSRQGFQETQYF; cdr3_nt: TGTGCCAGCAGTTCAAGACAGGGATTCCAAGAGACCCAGTACTTC
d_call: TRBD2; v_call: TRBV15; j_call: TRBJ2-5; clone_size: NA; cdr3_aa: CATSREKLAGEREQETQYF; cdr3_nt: TGTGCCACCAGCAGAGAAAAACTAGCGGGAGAGCGGGAGCAAGAGACCCAGTACTTC
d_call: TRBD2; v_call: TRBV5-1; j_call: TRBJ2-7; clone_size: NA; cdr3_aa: CASSPESGGAPRPYEQYF; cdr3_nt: TGCGCCAGCAGTCCCGAGAGCGGGGGGGCTCCCCGCCCCTACGAGCAGTACTTC
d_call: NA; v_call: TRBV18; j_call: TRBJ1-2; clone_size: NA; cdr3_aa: CASSALPHSSHQANYGYTF; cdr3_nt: TGTGCCAGCTCGGCCCTTCCCCATAGCTCCCATCAAGCTAACTATGGCTACACCTTC
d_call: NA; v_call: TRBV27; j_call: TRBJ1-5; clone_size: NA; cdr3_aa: CASSLSPGNQPQHF; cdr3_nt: TGTGCCAGCAGTTTATCGCCGGGCAATCAGCCCCAGCATTTT
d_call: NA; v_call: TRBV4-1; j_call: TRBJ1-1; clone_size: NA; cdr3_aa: CASSQGIGVRAFF; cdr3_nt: TGCGCCAGCAGCCAAGGGATCGGGGTTCGGGCTTTCTTT